This TCR beta chain emerged from a study of OX40 agonist ivuxolimab in advanced cancers. General study findings and limits: Dosing at 0.1 to 3.0 mg/kg was accompanied by clonal expansion of CD4+ and CD8+ blood T cells by week 6.

V was shortened by 3 bases and J by 4 bases, with 9 bases between the two germline ends. The germline CDR1 and CDR2 sequences are SNHLY and FYNNEI. The CDR3 has 13 amino acids. This clone was observed a single time. Its matching antigen is unknown. Repertoires were generated with immunoSEQ multiplex PCR, while TCRdb's copy carries only in-frame clones and drops some. The sample comprises approximately 22,000 clones, approximately 83% of which are singletons, and roughly 20% rests with the top ten. The specimen was CD4+ or CD8+ T cells sorted from blood, collected in a trial of the OX40 agonist ivuxolimab. This sequence joins TRBV2 and TRBJ1-2; tentatively, D is TRBD1 (6 bases). This clonotype was obtained from an adult with an advanced solid tumor such as melanoma, head and neck, liver or kidney cancer. The CDR3 sequence: CASSEGAIYGYTF. The CDR3, as DNA: TGTGCCAGCAGTGAGGGGGCGATCTATGGCTACACCTTC. Full variable domain (rest looked up from reference TRBV2 and TRBJ1-2): EPEVTQTPSHQVTQMGQEVILRCVPISNHLYFYWYRQILGQKVEFLVSFYNNEISEKSEIFDDQFSVERPDGSNFTLKIRSTKLEDSAMYFCASSEGAIYGYTFGSGTRLTVV.